This T cell receptor (beta chain) was sequenced during a study of T cell responses to AZD1222 COVID-19 vaccine. J lost 6 bases, V lost 6 bases, and 10 bases had no gene match. The CDR3 contains 14 residues. Germline CDR1 MNHEY, CDR2 SMNVEV (reference sequence). The repertoire was sequenced with immunoSEQ multiplex PCR; TCRdb's copy has only in-frame clones and lacks some. The profile covers approximately 130,000 clones, with 70% to 90% appearing a single time and 5% to 7% taken by the ten largest. The chain recombines TRBV27 with TRBJ1-2; 7 bases are a match to TRBD1. This TCR derives from an adult who received the AZD1222 COVID-19 vaccine. The specimen was peripheral blood, collected 28 days after the second AZD1222 dose. The CDR3 nucleotides read TGTGCCAGCAGCAACCTAAAGGGGGCGAATGGCTACACCTTC. Translated, it gives CASSNLKGANGYTF.